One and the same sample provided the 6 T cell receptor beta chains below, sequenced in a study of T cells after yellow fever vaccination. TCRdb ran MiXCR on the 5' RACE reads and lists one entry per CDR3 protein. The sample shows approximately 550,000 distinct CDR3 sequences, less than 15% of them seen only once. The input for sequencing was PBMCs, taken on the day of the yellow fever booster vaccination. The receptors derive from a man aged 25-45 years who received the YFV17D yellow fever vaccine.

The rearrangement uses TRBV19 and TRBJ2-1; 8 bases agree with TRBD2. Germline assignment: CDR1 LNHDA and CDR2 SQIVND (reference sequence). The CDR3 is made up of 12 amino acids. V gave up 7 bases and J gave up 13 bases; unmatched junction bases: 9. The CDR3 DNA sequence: TGTGCCAGTATGAGGAGCGGGAGCGACCAGTTCTTC. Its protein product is CASMRSGSDQFF.

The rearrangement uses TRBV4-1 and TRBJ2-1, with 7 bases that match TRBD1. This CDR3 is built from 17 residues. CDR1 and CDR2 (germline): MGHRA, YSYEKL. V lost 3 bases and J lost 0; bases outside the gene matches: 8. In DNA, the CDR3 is TGCGCCAGCAGCCAGTACAGGGGCCGGAGCTCCTACAATGAGCAGTTCTTC. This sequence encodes CASSQYRGRSSYNEQFF.

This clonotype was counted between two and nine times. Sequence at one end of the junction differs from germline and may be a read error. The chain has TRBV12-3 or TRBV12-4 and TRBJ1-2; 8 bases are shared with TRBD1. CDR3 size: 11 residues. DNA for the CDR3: TGTGCCAGCAGTCGTGGACAGGGATCGGCCTTC. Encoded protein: CASSRGQGSAF.

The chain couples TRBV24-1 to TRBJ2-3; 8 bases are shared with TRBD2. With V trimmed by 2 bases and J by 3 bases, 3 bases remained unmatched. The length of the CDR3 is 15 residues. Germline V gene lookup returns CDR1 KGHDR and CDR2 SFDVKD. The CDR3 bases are TGTGCCACCAGTGATTCCGGGAGGGCAACAGATACGCAGTATTTT. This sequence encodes CATSDSGRATDTQYF.

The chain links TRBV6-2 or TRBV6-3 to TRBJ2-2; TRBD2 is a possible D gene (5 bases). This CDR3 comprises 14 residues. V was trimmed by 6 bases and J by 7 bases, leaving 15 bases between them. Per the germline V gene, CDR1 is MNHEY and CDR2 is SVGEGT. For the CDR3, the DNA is TGTGCCAGCAGATATAGAGGGAGAGGCGGGGAGCTGTTTTTT. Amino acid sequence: CASRYRGRGGELFF.

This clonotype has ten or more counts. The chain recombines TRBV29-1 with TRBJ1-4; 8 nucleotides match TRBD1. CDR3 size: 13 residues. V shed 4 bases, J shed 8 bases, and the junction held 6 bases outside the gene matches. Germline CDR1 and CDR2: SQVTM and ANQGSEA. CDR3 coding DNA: TGCAGCGTTGTGTCAGGGGGCGACGAAAAACTGTTTTTT. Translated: CSVVSGGDEKLFF.